This entry lists 2 T cell receptor beta chains sequenced from one sample in a study of T cells in Graves' hyperthyroidism and ophthalmopathy. It was RNA transcripts that yielded the amplified TCR beta CDR3 regions. RT-PCR in the first round (using the HTBI primer set) targeted the TCR CDR3. One entry per CDR3 protein results from TCRdb running MiXCR on the multiplex PCR reads. The sample carries roughly 570,000 distinct CDR3 sequences, around a sixth recorded once. The sample taken for sequencing was blood. These receptors originate from a woman between 25 and 40 years old with Graves' hyperthyroidism.

This clonotype has a handful of counts. The chain links TRBV6-1 to TRBJ1-2; weak D call: TRBD1 (5 bases). Trimming left V 4 bases short and J 5 bases short, with 11 bases between. Germline-derived CDR1 and CDR2 are MNHNS and SASEGT. This CDR3 has 13 amino acids. CDR3 nucleotides: TGTGCCAGCAGTGGGGCAACAGGTTATGGCTACACCTTC. Protein product: CASSGATGYGYTF.

This clonotype was counted only a few times. The J gene is TRBJ2-7, the V gene TRBV5-6; 7 nucleotides line up with TRBD1. Germline CDR1 SGHDT, CDR2 YYEEEE. The CDR3 consists of 14 residues. Unmatched junction bases numbered 8, after V lost 6 bases and J lost 2 bases. The CDR3 DNA is TGTGCCAGCACCCCCGGGACAGATCCCTACGAGCAGTACTTC. Translation gives CASTPGTDPYEQYF.